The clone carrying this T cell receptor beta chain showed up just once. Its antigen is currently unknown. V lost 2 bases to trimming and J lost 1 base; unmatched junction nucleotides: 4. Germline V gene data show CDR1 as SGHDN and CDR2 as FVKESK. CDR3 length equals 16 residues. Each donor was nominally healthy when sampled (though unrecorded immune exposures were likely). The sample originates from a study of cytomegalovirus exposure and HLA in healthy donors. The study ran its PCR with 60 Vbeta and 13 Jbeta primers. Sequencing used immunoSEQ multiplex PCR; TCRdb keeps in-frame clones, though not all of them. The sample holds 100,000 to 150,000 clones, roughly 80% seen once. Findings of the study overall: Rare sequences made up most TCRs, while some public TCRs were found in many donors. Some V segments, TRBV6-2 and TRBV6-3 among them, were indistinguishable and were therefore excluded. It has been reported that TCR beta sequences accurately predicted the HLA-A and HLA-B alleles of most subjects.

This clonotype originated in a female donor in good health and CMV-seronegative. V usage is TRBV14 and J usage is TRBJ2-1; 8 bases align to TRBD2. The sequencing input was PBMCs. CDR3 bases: TGTGCCAGCAGCCAATCAGCGGGAGCTTCCTACAATGAGCAGTTCTTC. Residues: CASSQSAGASYNEQFF.